This T cell receptor beta chain came from a study of blood T cell repertoires in COVID-19. As for the study in general: COVID-19 samples collected from the United States, Italy and Spain covered acute and convalescent phases.

As originally analysed: Reference gene primer amplification gave estimated nucleated cell counts. Assay used: immunoSEQ multiplex PCR; TCRdb lists only in-frame clones, some missing. D and trimming were read from the DNA, whereas the V and J calls and clone size are those reported in that table. The repertoire holds approximately 220,000 clones, 65% to 90% seen once, with 3% to 4% in the top ten. Germline CDR1 reads SGHTS; CDR2 reads YDEGEE. This CDR3 comprises 11 residues. Enrollees, about 18 to 89 years old, lived in approximately 24 US areas. Participants had their cohort set by participant-reported clinical history. Of note for this clone: One junction end does not reproduce the germline sequence, and a read error may be involved.

The chain couples TRBV5-8 to TRBJ2-7; tentative D call: TRBD1 (5 bases). The source material was PBMCs or T cells enriched from blood (not recorded which). This TCR derives from a middle-aged woman with acute COVID-19. DNA of the CDR3: TGTGCCAGCAGCTTGCAGAACCCCAGGGACTTC. It specifies CASSLQNPRDF.